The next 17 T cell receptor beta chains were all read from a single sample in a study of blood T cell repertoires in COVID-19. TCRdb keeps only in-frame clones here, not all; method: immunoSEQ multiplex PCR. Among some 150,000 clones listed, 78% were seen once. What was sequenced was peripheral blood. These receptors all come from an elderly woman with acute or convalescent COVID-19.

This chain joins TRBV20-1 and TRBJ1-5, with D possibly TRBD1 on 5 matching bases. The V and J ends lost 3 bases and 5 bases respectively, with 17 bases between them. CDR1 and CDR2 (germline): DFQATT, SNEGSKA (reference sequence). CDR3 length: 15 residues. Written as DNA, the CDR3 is TGCAGTGCTAGTAGGGACGGGCGGGAGGATCAGCCCCAGCATTTT. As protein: CSASRDGREDQPQHF.

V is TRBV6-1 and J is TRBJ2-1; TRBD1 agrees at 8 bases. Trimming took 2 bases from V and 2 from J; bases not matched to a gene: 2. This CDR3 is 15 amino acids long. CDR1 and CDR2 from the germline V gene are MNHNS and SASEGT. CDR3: CASSEQGAAYNEQFF. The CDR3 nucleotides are TGTGCCAGCAGTGAACAGGGGGCTGCCTACAATGAGCAGTTCTTC.

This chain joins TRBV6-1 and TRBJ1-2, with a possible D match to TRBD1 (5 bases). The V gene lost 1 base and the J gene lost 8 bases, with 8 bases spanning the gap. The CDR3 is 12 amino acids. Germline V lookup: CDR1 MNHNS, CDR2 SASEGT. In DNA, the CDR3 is TGTGCCAGCAGTGAAGTGCGGGGGGGCTACACCTTC. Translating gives CASSEVRGGYTF.

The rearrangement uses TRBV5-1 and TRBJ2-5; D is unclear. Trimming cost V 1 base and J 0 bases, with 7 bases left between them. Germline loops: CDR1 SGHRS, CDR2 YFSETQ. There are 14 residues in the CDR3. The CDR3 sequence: CASSLFSDQETQYF. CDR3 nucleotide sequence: TGCGCCAGCAGCTTGTTTTCTGACCAAGAGACCCAGTACTTC.

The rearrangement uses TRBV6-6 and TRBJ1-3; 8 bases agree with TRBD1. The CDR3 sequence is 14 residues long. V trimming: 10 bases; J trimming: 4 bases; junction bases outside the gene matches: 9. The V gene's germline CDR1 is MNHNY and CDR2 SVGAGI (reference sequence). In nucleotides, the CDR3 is TGTGCCATTTCATGGACAGGGTCGGGAAACACCATATATTTT. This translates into CAISWTGSGNTIYF.

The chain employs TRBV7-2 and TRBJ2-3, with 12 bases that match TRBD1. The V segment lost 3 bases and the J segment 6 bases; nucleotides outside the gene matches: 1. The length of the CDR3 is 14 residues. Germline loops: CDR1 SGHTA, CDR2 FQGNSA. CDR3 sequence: CASSLGQGADTQYF. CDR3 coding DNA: TGTGCCAGCAGCTTGGGACAGGGGGCGGATACGCAGTATTTT.

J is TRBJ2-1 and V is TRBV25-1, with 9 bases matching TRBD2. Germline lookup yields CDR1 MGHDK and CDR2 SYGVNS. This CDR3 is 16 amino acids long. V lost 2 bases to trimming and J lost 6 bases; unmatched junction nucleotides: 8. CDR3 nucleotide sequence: TGTGCCAGCAGTGAAATCGGCGGGAGGGCCCGCAATGAGCAGTTCTTC. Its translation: CASSEIGGRARNEQFF.

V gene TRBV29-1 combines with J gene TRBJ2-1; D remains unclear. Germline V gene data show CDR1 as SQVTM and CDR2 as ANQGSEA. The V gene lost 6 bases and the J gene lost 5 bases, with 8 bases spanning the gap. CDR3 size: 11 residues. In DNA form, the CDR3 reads TGCAGCGTCTTGACTCACAATGAGCAGTTCTTC. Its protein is CSVLTHNEQFF.

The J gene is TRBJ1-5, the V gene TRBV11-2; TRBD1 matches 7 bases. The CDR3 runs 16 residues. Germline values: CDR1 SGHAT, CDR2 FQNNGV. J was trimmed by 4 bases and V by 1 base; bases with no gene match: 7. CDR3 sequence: CASSLGQGSGNQPQHF. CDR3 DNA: TGTGCCAGCAGCTTAGGACAGGGATCGGGGAATCAGCCCCAGCATTTT.

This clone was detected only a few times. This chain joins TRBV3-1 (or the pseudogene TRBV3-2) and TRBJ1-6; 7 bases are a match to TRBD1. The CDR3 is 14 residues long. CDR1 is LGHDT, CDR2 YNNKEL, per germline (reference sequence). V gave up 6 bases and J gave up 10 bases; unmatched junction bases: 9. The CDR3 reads CASSPQGGGSPLHF. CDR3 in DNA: TGTGCCAGCAGTCCTCAAGGGGGCGGATCACCCCTCCACTTT.

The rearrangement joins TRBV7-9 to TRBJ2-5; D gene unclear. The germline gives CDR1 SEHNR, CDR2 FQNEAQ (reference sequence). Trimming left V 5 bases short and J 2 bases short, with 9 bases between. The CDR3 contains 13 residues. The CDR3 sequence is CASSLDNQETQYF. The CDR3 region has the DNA TGTGCCAGCAGCCTCGACAATCAAGAGACCCAGTACTTC.

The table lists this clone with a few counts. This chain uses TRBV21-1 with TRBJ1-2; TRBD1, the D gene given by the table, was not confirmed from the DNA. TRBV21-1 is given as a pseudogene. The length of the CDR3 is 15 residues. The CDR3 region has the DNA TGTGCCAGCACCAACAGGGCAGAACCACGCTATGGCTACACCTTC. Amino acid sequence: CASTNRAEPRYGYTF.

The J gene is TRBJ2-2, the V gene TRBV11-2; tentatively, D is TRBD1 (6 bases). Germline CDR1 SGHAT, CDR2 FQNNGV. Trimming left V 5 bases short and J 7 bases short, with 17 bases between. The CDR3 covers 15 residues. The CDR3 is CASSQIQGPRGELFF. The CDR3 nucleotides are TGTGCCAGCAGCCAAATACAGGGACCACGCGGGGAGCTGTTTTTT.

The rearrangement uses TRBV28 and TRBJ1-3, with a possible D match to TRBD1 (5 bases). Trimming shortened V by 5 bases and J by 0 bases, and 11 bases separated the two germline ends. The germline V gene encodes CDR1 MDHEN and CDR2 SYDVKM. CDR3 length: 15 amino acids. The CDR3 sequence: CASSPTAYSGNTIYF. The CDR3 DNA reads TGTGCCAGCAGTCCGACAGCCTACTCTGGAAACACCATATATTTT.

CDR3 amino acids: CASSLRLAGVSYNEQFF. The CDR3 region has the DNA TGTGCCAGCAGCTTGAGACTAGCGGGAGTCTCCTACAATGAGCAGTTCTTC. V usage is TRBV5-4 and J usage is TRBJ2-1, with 12 bases identical to TRBD2. The CDR3 covers 17 residues. V lost 1 base, J lost 0 bases, and 2 bases stayed unmatched. The germline V gene has CDR1 SGHNT and CDR2 YYREEE (reference sequence).

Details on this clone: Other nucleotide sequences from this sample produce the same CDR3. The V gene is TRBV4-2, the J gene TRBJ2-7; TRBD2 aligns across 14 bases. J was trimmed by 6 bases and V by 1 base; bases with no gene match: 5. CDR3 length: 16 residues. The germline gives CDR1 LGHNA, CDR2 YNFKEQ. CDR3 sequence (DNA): TGTGCCAGCAGCCAAGCCGGGACTAGCGGGAGTGGCGAGCAGTACTTC. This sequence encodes CASSQAGTSGSGEQYF.

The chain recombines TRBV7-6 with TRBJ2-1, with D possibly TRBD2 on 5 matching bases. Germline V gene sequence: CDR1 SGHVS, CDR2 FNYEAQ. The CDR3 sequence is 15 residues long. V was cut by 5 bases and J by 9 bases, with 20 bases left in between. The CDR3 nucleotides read TGTGCCAGCAGCCGGCAACTAGGAACGAGTGGTGAGCAGTTCTTC. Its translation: CASSRQLGTSGEQFF. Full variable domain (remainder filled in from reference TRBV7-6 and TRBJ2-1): GAGVSQSPRYKVTKRGQDVALRCDPISGHVSLYWYRQALGQGPEFLTYFNYEAQQDKSGLPNDRFSAERPEGSISTLTIQRTEQRDSAMYRCASSRQLGTSGEQFFGPGTRLTVL.